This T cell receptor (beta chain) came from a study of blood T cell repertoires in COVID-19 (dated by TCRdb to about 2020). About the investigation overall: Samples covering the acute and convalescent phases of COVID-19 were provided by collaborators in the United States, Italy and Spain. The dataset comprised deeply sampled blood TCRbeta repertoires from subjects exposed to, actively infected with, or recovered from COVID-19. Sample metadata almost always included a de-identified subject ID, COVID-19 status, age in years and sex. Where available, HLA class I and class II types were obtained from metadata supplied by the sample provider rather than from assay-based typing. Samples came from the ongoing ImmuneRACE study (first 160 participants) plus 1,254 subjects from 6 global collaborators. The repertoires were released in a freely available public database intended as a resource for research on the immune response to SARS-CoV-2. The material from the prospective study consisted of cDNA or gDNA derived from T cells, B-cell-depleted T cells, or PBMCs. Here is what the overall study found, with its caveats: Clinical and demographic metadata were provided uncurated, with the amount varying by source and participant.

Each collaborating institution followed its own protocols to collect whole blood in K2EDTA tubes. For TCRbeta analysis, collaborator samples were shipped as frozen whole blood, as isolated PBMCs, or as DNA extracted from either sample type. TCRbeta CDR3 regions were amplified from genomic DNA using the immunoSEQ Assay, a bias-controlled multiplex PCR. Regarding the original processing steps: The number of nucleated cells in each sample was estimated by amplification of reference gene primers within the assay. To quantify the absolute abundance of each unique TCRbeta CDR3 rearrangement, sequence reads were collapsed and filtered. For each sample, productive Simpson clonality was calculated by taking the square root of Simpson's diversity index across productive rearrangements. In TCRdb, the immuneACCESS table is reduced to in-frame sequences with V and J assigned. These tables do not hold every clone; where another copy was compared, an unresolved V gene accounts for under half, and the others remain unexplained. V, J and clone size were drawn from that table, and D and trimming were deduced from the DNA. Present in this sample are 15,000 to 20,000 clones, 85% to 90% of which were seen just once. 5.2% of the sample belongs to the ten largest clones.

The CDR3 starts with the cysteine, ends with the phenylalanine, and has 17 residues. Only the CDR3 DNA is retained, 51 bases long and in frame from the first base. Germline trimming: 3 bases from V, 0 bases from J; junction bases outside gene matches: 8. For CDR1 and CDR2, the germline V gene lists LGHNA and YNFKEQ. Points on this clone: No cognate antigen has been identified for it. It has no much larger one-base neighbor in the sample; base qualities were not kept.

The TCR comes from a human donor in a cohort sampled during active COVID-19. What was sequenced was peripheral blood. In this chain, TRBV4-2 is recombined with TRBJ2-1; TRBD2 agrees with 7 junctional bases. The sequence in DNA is TGTGCCAGCAGCCAGGGCTTGGGCGGGAGCTCCTACAATGAGCAGTTCTTC. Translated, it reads CASSQGLGGSSYNEQFF.